What follows are 27 T cell receptor beta chains derived from one specimen sequenced in a study of PD-L1 blockade in urothelial cancer. Here immunoSEQ multiplex PCR was the method, and the copy in TCRdb shows in-frame clones only, minus some. There are tens of thousands of clones in the sample; 90% occur only once, and around 1.7% lies in the top ten. Documented time point: pretreatment peripheral blood. The sample was PBMCs, taken around atezolizumab (anti-PD-L1) treatment. These receptors all come from a man between 60 and 75 years old with urothelial cancer.

The chain joins TRBV18 to TRBJ2-3, with 10 bases aligning to TRBD2. Germline assignment: CDR1 KGHSH and CDR2 LQKENI. CDR3 length: 15 residues. After removal of 5 bases from V and 4 bases from J, the junction contained 6 bases not matched to a gene. The CDR3 loop is CASSRLLAGADTQYF. CDR3 DNA sequence: TGTGCCAGCTCAAGGCTTCTAGCGGGAGCAGATACGCAGTATTTT. The variable domain in full, completed from reference TRBV18 and TRBJ2-3, reads NAGVMQNPRHLVRRRGQEARLRCSPMKGHSHVYWYRQLPEEGLKFMVYLQKENIIDESGMPKERFSAEFPKEGPSILRIQQVVRGDSAAYFCASSRLLAGADTQYFGPGTRLTVL.

This sequence joins TRBV11-2 and TRBJ2-1, with TRBD1 matching 9 bases. This CDR3 has 13 residues. After removal of 3 bases from V and 10 bases from J, the junction contained 4 bases not matched to a gene. Germline V CDR1 and CDR2: SGHAT, FQNNGV. The CDR3 protein is CASSLGQGWEQFF. The CDR3 bases are TGTGCCAGCAGCTTGGGACAGGGATGGGAGCAGTTCTTC.

The V gene is TRBV7-9, the J gene TRBJ2-2; the D gene is possibly TRBD2 (5 bases). The CDR3 has 18 residues. CDR1 and CDR2 (germline): SEHNR, FQNEAQ (reference sequence). Trimming stripped 7 bases from V and 1 base from J, with 22 bases between. DNA for the CDR3: TGTGCCAGCATCCCTCCCGTGCGGGTCGTTATGAACACCGGGGAGCTGTTTTTT. Protein product: CASIPPVRVVMNTGELFF.

V is TRBV6-1 and J is TRBJ2-7, with 10 bases aligning to TRBD1. The length of the CDR3 is 16 residues. Unmatched junction bases numbered 6, after V lost 2 bases and J lost 2 bases. Germline values: CDR1 MNHNS, CDR2 SASEGT. CDR3 sequence reads: CASSERRTGGPYEQYF. CDR3 in DNA: TGTGCCAGCAGTGAACGTCGGACAGGGGGTCCCTACGAGCAGTACTTC.

V gene TRBV5-1 combines with J gene TRBJ2-1, with D unresolved. The length of the CDR3 is 16 residues. Germline loops: CDR1 SGHRS, CDR2 YFSETQ. V was trimmed by 0 bases and J by 0 bases, leaving 10 bases between them. The CDR3 DNA is TGCGCCAGCAGCTTGGACGGGTTCAGCTCCTACAATGAGCAGTTCTTC. This sequence encodes CASSLDGFSSYNEQFF.

The rearrangement uses TRBV6-6 and TRBJ2-7, with D possibly TRBD1 on 6 matching bases. Trimming shortened V by 6 bases and J by 5 bases, and 17 bases separated the two germline ends. This CDR3 is built from 14 residues. The germline V gene has CDR1 MNHNY and CDR2 SVGAGI (reference sequence). CDR3 DNA: TGTGCCAGCAGGGAGACGGGGACAACCCACGAGCAGTACTTC. Residues: CASRETGTTHEQYF.

The genes are TRBV5-1 and TRBJ2-5; 9 nucleotides match TRBD2. Trimming at V came to 4 bases and at J to 5 bases, leaving 12 bases not matched to a gene. CDR1 and CDR2 from the germline V gene are SGHRS and YFSETQ. CDR3 length: 16 residues. CDR3 coding DNA: TGCGCCAGCAGCCCGGGCGGGGGGGCCGGCTACGAGACCCAGTACTTC. This translates into CASSPGGGAGYETQYF.

This clone came up a few times. The V gene is TRBV28, the J gene TRBJ2-7; D ambiguous. Trimming left V 6 bases short and J 5 bases short, with 17 bases between. The CDR3 is 14 amino acids. Per the germline V gene, CDR1 is MDHEN and CDR2 is SYDVKM. DNA for the CDR3: TGTGCCAGCAGCTCACATTATAGAGGCGACGAGCAGTACTTC. Residues: CASSSHYRGDEQYF. The variable domain in full, with the rest retrieved from reference TRBV28 and TRBJ2-7, is DVKVTQSSRYLVKRTGEKVFLECVQDMDHENMFWYRQDPGLGLRLIYFSYDVKMKEKGDIPEGYSVSREKKERFSLILESASTNQTSMYLCASSSHYRGDEQYFGPGTRLTVT.

The J gene is TRBJ1-2, the V gene TRBV2; TRBD1 might be the D (5 bases). The CDR3 runs to 13 residues. V was clipped by 7 bases and J by 7 bases, with 16 bases between them. Per the germline V gene, CDR1 is SNHLY and CDR2 is FYNNEI. CDR3: CASTDADSVGYTF. The CDR3 DNA follows: TGTGCCAGCACCGACGCCGACAGTGTTGGCTACACCTTC.

The chain combines TRBV29-1 with TRBJ2-3; the match to TRBD2 covers 7 bases. Germline V gene sequence: CDR1 SQVTM, CDR2 ANQGSEA. The trim removed 4 bases at V and 1 base at J, leaving 5 bases unmatched. The CDR3 loop spans 14 amino acids. This chain's CDR3 is CSVGDLAGTDTQYF. In nucleotides, the CDR3 is TGCAGCGTTGGGGATCTAGCGGGCACAGATACGCAGTATTTT.

The V and J genes are TRBV9 and TRBJ1-1; a possible D gene is TRBD1 (6 bases). The length of the CDR3 is 14 residues. The V end lost 0 bases, the J end lost 9 bases, and 15 bases lay between the germline ends. CDR1 SGDLS and CDR2 YYNGEE come from the germline V gene. CDR3 DNA sequence: TGTGCCAGCAGCGTAGGAAGAAGGACAGAACAAGCTTTCTTT. This sequence encodes CASSVGRRTEQAFF.

This chain joins TRBV18 and TRBJ1-5; TRBD1 aligns across 9 bases. Germline CDR1 KGHSH, CDR2 LQKENI. The CDR3 loop spans 15 amino acids. V lost 4 bases and J lost 5; bases outside the gene matches: 6. CDR3 amino acids: CASSLGTGTHQPQHF. In DNA, the CDR3 is TGTGCCAGCTCACTCGGGACAGGGACACATCAGCCCCAGCATTTT.

V and J are TRBV19 and TRBJ2-1, with 7 positions matching TRBD2. Trimming at V came to 6 bases and at J to 0 bases, leaving 5 bases not matched to a gene. The CDR3 runs to 15 residues. Germline CDR1 and CDR2: LNHDA and SQIVND (reference sequence). The DNA for the CDR3 is TGTGCCAGTAGGGCCGGGAGGAGCTCCTACAATGAGCAGTTCTTC. Its protein is CASRAGRSSYNEQFF.

This chain links TRBV5-1 with TRBJ2-2, with 7 positions matching TRBD1. The germline CDR1 and CDR2 sequences are SGHRS and YFSETQ. V lost 0 bases and J lost 4; bases outside the gene matches: 3. This CDR3 is 15 amino acids long. In DNA form, the CDR3 reads TGCGCCAGCAGCTTGGGAGGGGGCGCCACCGGGGAGCTGTTTTTT. It encodes CASSLGGGATGELFF.

The chain links TRBV5-6 to TRBJ1-2; 9 bases agree with TRBD1. With 0 bases clipped from V and 7 bases from J, the junction kept 4 bases outside the gene matches. The CDR3 runs 14 residues. CDR1 is SGHDT, CDR2 YYEEEE, per germline. For the CDR3, the DNA is TGTGCCAGCAGCTTGGACAGGGGGCAGGGTGGCTACACCTTC. As protein: CASSLDRGQGGYTF.

The CDR3 here is CAISRISGVTDTQYF. The CDR3 coding sequence is TGTGCCATCAGTAGGATCTCGGGGGTAACAGATACGCAGTATTTT. The chain recombines TRBV10-3 with TRBJ2-3, with D possibly matching TRBD2 (6 bases). Germline lookup yields CDR1 ENHRY and CDR2 SYGVKD. The CDR3 has 15 residues. With 5 bases removed from V and 3 bases from J, the gap between germline ends came to 15 bases.

V gene TRBV7-2 combines with J gene TRBJ2-3; D is perhaps TRBD2 (5 bases). Per germline, CDR1 SGHTA and CDR2 FQGNSA. V was clipped by 0 bases and J by 5 bases, with 9 bases between them. The CDR3 length is 14 residues. The DNA for the CDR3 is TGTGCCAGCAGCTTAGCGAGGAGCGGAGATACGCAGTATTTT. This translates into CASSLARSGDTQYF.

This clone was seen only a few times. CDR3 region: CSAARTGGDTEAFF. The CDR3 nucleotides read TGCAGCGCTGCCCGGACAGGGGGAGACACTGAAGCTTTCTTT. The chain uses TRBV29-1 and TRBJ1-1, with TRBD1 matching 10 bases. Germline CDR1 SQVTM, CDR2 ANQGSEA. This CDR3 comprises 14 residues. J gave up 3 bases and V 7 bases, and 8 bases lay outside the gene matches.

This rearrangement joins TRBV5-1 to TRBJ2-3; maybe TRBD1 (5 bases). Trimming left V 9 bases short and J 2 bases short, with 16 bases between. The germline CDR1 and CDR2 sequences are SGHRS and YFSETQ. CDR3 length equals 14 residues. The DNA of the CDR3 is TGCGCCACCCAAGAAGGGGCCAACACAGATACGCAGTATTTT. Protein sequence: CATQEGANTDTQYF.

This clone was seen a single time. The genes are TRBV10-1 and TRBJ2-7; TRBD2 is a possible D gene (5 bases). Per germline, CDR1 WNHNN and CDR2 SYGVQD (reference sequence). V shed 3 bases and J shed 0 bases, with 9 bases lying between them. This CDR3 has 14 residues. The CDR3 sequence: CASSDLALSYEQYF. The CDR3 bases are TGCGCCAGCAGTGATCTAGCTCTCTCCTACGAGCAGTACTTC.

The chain uses TRBV6-5 and TRBJ1-4; a weak D match, TRBD1 (5 bases). V was cut by 5 bases and J by 7 bases, with 11 bases left in between. The germline gives CDR1 MNHEY, CDR2 SVGAGI. This CDR3 comprises 13 residues. The CDR3 protein is CASSRQRLEKLFF. CDR3 DNA: TGTGCCAGCAGTCGACAGAGGCTTGAAAAACTGTTTTTT.

The rearrangement links TRBV6-1 to TRBJ1-6, with 7 bases identical to TRBD1. Germline values: CDR1 MNHNS, CDR2 SASEGT. V shed 4 bases and J 8 bases; nucleotides not matched to a gene: 8. The CDR3 contains 15 residues. CDR3 in amino acids: CASSVVTGEDSPLHF. As DNA, the CDR3 is TGTGCCAGCAGTGTCGTCACAGGGGAAGATTCACCCCTCCACTTT.

The rearrangement uses TRBV5-1 and TRBJ2-1; the D gene is possibly TRBD1 (6 bases). The V gene's germline CDR1 is SGHRS and CDR2 YFSETQ. Trimming pared 0 bases from V and 0 bases from J, leaving 13 bases between. The CDR3 is 17 residues long. For the CDR3, the DNA is TGCGCCAGCAGCTTGGCGGTAAGGGGGAACTCCTACAATGAGCAGTTCTTC. It translates to CASSLAVRGNSYNEQFF.

The CDR3 spells CASSKLANTDTQYF. The CDR3 DNA is TGTGCCAGCAGTAAGCTAGCAAACACAGATACGCAGTATTTT. This chain uses TRBV6-5 with TRBJ2-3; maybe TRBD2 (5 bases). The CDR3 contains 14 residues. CDR1 and CDR2 from the germline V gene are MNHEY and SVGAGI. The V and J ends lost 5 bases and 2 bases respectively, with 11 bases between them.

The V call is TRBV4-2, the J call TRBJ1-6; TRBD1 aligns across 7 bases. CDR3 size: 14 residues. The ends lost 6 bases at V and 7 bases at J; junction bases unmatched: 6. Germline assignment: CDR1 LGHNA and CDR2 YNFKEQ. The CDR3 DNA reads as TGTGCCAGCAGTGGGCAGGGGGACAATTCACCCCTCCACTTT. It encodes CASSGQGDNSPLHF.

The V and J genes are TRBV5-1 and TRBJ2-1, with 14 bases fitting TRBD2. V was clipped by 0 bases and J by 9 bases; unmatched bases: 2. Germline CDR1 reads SGHRS; CDR2 reads YFSETQ. The CDR3 sequence is 15 residues long. CDR3 amino acids: CASSLGLAGGREQFF. Written as DNA, the CDR3 is TGCGCCAGCAGCTTGGGACTAGCGGGGGGGCGTGAGCAGTTCTTC.

This clone has only one observation. This chain joins TRBV19 and TRBJ1-2; no clear D. Trimming removed 3 bases at V and 2 bases at J, with 7 bases between. CDR3 length equals 13 residues. CDR1 LNHDA and CDR2 SQIVND come from the germline V gene (reference sequence). In nucleotides, the CDR3 is TGTGCCAGTAGTATTTCAGCGAACTATGGCTACACCTTC. This gives the protein CASSISANYGYTF.